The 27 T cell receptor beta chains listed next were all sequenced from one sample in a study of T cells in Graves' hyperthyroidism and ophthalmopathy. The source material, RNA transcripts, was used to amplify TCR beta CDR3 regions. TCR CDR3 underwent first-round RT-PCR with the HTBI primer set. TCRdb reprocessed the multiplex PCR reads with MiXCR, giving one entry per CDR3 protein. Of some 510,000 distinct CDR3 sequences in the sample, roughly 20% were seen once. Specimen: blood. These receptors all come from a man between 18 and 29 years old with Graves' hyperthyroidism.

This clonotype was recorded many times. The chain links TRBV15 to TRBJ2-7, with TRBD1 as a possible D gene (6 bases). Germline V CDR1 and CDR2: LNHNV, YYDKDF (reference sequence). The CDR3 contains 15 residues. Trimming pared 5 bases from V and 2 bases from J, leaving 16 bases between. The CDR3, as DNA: TGTGCCACCAGCCTCGAACAGGGCCTCACCTACGAGCAGTACTTC. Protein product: CATSLEQGLTYEQYF.

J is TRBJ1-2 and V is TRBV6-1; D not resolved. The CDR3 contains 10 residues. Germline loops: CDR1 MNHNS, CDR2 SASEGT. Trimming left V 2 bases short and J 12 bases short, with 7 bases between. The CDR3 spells CASSEIRDTF. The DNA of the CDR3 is TGTGCCAGCAGTGAAATAAGGGACACCTTC.

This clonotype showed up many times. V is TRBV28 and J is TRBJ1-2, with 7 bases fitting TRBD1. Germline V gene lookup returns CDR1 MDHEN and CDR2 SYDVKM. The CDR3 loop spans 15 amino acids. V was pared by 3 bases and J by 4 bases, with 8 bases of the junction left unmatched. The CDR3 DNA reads TGTGCCAGCAGTTTTACAGGGGAGAGAAGCTATGGCTACACCTTC. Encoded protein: CASSFTGERSYGYTF.

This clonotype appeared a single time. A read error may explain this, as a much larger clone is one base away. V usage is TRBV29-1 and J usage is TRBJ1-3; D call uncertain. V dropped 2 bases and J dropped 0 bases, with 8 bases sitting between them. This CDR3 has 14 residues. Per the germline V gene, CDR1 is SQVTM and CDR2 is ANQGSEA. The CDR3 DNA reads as TGCAGCGTTGAACATACCACCTCTGGAAACACCATATATTTT. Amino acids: CSVEHTTSGNTIYF.

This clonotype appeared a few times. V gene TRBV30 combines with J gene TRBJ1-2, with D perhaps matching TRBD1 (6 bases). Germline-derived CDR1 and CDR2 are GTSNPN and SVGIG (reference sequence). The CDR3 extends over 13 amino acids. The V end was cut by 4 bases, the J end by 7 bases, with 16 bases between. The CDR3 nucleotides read TGTGCCTGGACTACAGGGTACGGCGTTGGCTACACCTTC. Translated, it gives CAWTTGYGVGYTF.

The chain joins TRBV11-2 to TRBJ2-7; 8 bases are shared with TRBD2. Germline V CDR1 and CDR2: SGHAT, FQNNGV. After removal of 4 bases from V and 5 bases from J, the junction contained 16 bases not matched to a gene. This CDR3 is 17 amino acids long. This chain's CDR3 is CASSSSVLPAGGDEQYF. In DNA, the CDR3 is TGTGCCAGCAGCTCCTCTGTCCTCCCCGCGGGAGGTGACGAGCAGTACTTC.

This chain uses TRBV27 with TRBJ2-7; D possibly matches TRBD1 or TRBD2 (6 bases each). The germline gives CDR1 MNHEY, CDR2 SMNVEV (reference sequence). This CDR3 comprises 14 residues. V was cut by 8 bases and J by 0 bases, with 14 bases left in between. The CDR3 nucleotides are TGTGCCAGCGGAGGGGGTTATGGCTCCTACGAGCAGTACTTC. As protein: CASGGGYGSYEQYF.

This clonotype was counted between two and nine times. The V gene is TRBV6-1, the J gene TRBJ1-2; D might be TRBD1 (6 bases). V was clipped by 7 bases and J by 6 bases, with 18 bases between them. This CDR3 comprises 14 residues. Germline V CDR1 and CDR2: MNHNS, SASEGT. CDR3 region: CASTEFRGGDGYTF. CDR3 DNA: TGTGCCAGCACCGAATTTAGGGGGGGTGATGGCTACACCTTC.

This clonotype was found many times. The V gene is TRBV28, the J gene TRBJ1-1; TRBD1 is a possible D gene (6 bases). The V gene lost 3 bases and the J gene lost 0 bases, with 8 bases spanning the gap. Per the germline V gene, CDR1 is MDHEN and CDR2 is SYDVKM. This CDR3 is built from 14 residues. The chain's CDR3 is CASSFRGMNTEAFF. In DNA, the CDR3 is TGTGCCAGCAGTTTCAGGGGTATGAACACTGAAGCTTTCTTT.

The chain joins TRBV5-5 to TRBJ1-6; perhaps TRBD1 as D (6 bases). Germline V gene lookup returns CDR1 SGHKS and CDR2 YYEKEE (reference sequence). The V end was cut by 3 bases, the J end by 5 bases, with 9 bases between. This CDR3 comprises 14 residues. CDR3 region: CASSSGHNNSPLHF. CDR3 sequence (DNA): TGTGCCAGCAGCTCGGGACACAATAATTCACCCCTCCACTTT.

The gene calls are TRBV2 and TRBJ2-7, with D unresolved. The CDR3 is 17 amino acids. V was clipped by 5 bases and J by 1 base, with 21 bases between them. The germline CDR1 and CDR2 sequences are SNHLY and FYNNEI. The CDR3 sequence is CASSKDAFNPASYEQYF. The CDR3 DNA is TGTGCCAGCAGTAAGGACGCGTTTAACCCCGCTTCCTACGAGCAGTACTTC. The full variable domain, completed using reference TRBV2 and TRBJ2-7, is EPEVTQTPSHQVTQMGQEVILRCVPISNHLYFYWYRQILGQKVEFLVSFYNNEISEKSEIFDDQFSVERPDGSNFTLKIRSTKLEDSAMYFCASSKDAFNPASYEQYFGPGTRLTVT.

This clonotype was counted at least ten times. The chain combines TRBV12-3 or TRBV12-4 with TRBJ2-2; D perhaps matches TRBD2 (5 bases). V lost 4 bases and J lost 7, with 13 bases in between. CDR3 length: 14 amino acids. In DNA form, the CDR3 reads TGTGCCAGCAGTTCGAGGGAAAAAGGCGGGGAGCTGTTTTTT. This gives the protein CASSSREKGGELFF.

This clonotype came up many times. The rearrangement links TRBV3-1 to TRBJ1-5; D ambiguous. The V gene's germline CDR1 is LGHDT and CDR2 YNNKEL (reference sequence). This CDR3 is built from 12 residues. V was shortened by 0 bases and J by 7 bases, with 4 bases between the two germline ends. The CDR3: CASSQDDQPQHF. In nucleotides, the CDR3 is TGTGCCAGCAGCCAAGATGACCAGCCCCAGCATTTT. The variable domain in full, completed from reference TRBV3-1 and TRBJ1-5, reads DTAVSQTPKYLVTQMGNDKSIKCEQNLGHDTMYWYKQDSKKFLKIMFSYNNKELIINETVPNRFSPKSPDKAHLNLHINSLELGDSAVYFCASSQDDQPQHFGDGTRLSIL.

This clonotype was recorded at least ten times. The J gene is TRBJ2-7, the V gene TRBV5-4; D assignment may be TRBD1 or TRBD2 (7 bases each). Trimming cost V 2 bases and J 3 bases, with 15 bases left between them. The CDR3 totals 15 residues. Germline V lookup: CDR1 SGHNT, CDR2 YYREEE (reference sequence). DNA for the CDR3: TGTGCCAGCAGCTTAGGGGGGGGACAGCACTACGAGCAGTACTTC. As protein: CASSLGGGQHYEQYF.

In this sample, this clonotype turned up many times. The CDR3 DNA is TGTGCCAGCACTATGGGAATGAACACTGAAGCTTTCTTT. Amino acid sequence: CASTMGMNTEAFF. The chain links TRBV6-2 or TRBV6-3 to TRBJ1-1; unclear D gene. Germline V lookup: CDR1 MNHEY, CDR2 SVGEGT. The CDR3 totals 13 residues. The ends were cut back, 7 bases at V and 0 bases at J, with 9 bases in the middle.

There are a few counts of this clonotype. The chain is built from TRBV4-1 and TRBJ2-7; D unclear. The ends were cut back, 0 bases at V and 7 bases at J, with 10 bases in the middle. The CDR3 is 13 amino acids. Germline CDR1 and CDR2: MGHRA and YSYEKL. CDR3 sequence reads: CASSQERLKEQYF. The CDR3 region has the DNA TGCGCCAGCAGCCAAGAAAGATTAAAGGAGCAGTACTTC.

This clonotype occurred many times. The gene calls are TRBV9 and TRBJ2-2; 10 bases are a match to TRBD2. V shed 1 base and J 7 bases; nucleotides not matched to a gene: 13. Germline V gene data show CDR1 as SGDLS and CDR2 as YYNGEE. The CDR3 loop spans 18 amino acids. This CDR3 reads CASSVKLAGETEYGELFF. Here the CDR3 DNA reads TGTGCCAGCAGCGTAAAGCTAGCGGGGGAAACGGAGTACGGGGAGCTGTTTTTT.

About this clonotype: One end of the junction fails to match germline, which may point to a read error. Here the CDR3 reads CAISESVAKNIQYF. The CDR3 coding sequence is TGTGCCATCAGTGAGTCCGTAGCCAAAAACATTCAGTACTTC. The V gene is TRBV12-3 or TRBV12-4, the J gene TRBJ2-4; the D is unclear. The CDR3 is 14 residues long.

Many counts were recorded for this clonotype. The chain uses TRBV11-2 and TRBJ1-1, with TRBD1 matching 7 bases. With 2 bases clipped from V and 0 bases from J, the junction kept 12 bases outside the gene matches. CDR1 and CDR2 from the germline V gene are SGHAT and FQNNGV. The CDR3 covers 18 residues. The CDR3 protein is CASSLRRTGRNMNTEAFF. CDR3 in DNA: TGTGCCAGCAGCTTAAGACGGACAGGACGAAATATGAACACTGAAGCTTTCTTT.

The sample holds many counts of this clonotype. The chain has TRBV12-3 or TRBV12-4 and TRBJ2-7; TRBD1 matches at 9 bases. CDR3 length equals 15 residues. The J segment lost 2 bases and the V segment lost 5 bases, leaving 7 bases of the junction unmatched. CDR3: CASSPGTGTTYEQYF. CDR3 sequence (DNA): TGTGCCAGCAGTCCCGGGACAGGGACAACCTACGAGCAGTACTTC.

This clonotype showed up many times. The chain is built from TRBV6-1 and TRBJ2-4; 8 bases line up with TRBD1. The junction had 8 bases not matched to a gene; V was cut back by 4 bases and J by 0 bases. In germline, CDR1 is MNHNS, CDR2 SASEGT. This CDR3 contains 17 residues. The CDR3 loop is CASSGRTGTIAKNIQYF. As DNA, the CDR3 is TGTGCCAGCAGTGGAAGGACAGGGACAATAGCCAAAAACATTCAGTACTTC.

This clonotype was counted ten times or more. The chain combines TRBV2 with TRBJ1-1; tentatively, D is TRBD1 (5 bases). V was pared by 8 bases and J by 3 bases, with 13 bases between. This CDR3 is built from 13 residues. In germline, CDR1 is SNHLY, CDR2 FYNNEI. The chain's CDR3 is CASERGRDTEAFF. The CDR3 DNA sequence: TGTGCCAGCGAGCGGGGGAGGGACACTGAAGCTTTCTTT.

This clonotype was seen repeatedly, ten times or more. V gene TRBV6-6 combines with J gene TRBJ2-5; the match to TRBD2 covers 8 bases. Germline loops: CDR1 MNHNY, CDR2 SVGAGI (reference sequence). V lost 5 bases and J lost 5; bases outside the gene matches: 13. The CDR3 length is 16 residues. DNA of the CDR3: TGTGCCAGCAGTACCCATCTCGGCCGGGGGGGTGAGACCCAGTACTTC. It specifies CASSTHLGRGGETQYF.

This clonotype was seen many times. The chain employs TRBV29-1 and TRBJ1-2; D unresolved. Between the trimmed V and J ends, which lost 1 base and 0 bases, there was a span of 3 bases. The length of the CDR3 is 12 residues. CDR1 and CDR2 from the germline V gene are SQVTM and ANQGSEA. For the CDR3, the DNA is TGCAGCGTTGAAGGTTCTAACTATGGCTACACCTTC. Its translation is CSVEGSNYGYTF.

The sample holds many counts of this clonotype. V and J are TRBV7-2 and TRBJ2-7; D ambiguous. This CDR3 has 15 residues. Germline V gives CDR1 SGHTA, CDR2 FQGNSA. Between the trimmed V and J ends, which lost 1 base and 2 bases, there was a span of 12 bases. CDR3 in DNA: TGTGCCAGCAGCTTAGGAACTTTCGGAGCCTACGAGCAGTACTTC. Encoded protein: CASSLGTFGAYEQYF.

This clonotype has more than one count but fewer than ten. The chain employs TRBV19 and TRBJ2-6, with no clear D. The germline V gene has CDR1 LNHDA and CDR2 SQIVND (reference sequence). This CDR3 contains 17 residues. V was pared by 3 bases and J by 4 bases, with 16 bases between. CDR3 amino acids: CASSIPPGRRGANVLTF. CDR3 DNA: TGTGCCAGTAGTATCCCTCCTGGCAGGCGGGGGGCCAACGTCCTGACTTTC.

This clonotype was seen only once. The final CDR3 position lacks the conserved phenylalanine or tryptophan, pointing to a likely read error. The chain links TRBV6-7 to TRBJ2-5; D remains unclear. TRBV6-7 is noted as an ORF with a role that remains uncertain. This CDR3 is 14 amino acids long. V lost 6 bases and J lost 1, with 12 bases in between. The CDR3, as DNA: TGTGCCAGCAGATCTGGACCGATCCAAGAGACCCAGTACCTC. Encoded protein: CASRSGPIQETQYL.